These 32 T cell receptor beta chains came from one sample sequenced in a study of blood T cell repertoires in COVID-19. Sequenced by immunoSEQ multiplex PCR; TCRdb stores in-frame clones only, minus some. The table includes approximately 280,000 clones, roughly 89% detected once. The sample taken for sequencing was PBMCs or T cells enriched from blood (not recorded which). These receptors were taken from a woman aged 18-29 years with acute COVID-19.

The chain recombines TRBV4-2 with TRBJ2-2, with D unresolved. CDR1 is LGHNA and CDR2 is YNFKEQ in the germline V gene. The V and J ends lost 0 bases and 0 bases respectively, with 8 bases between them. The CDR3 spans 16 residues. The CDR3 bases are TGTGCCAGCAGCCAAGAAGTGGCGGCGAACACCGGGGAGCTGTTTTTT. Translation: CASSQEVAANTGELFF.

The V gene is TRBV5-1, the J gene TRBJ2-1; 12 nucleotides line up with TRBD2. This CDR3 region has 17 residues. V lost 0 bases and J lost 7; bases outside the gene matches: 8. Germline values: CDR1 SGHRS, CDR2 YFSETQ. The CDR3 region is CASSLATGTSGLNEQFF. The CDR3 DNA follows: TGCGCCAGCAGCTTGGCCACGGGGACTAGCGGGTTGAATGAGCAGTTCTTC.

This chain joins TRBV7-2 and TRBJ1-2, with D perhaps matching TRBD1 (5 bases). Trimming removed 10 bases from V and 7 bases from J, with 19 bases in between. CDR3 length equals 13 residues. CDR1 is SGHTA and CDR2 is FQGNSA in the germline V gene. Here the CDR3 reads CAIHRGGVVGYTF. The CDR3 coding sequence is TGTGCCATCCACCGGGGGGGGGTGGTTGGCTACACCTTC.

The rearrangement links TRBV10-1 to TRBJ2-1; 10 bases are shared with TRBD2. The CDR3 spans 19 residues. In germline, CDR1 is WNHNN, CDR2 SYGVQD (reference sequence). With 10 bases clipped from V and 0 bases from J, the junction kept 18 bases outside the gene matches. CDR3: CATNLSGRVCKSSYNEQFF. In DNA, the CDR3 is TGCGCCACCAACCTGAGCGGGAGGGTTTGTAAGTCCTCCTACAATGAGCAGTTCTTC.

The V call is TRBV18, the J call TRBJ2-5; 11 bases are a match to TRBD2. The germline CDR1 and CDR2 sequences are KGHSH and LQKENI. CDR3 size: 16 residues. With 5 bases clipped from V and 4 bases from J, the junction kept 9 bases outside the gene matches. DNA of the CDR3: TGTGCCAGCTCAACGGGACTAGCGGCTAGGGGAGAGACCCAGTACTTC. Protein: CASSTGLAARGETQYF.

The chain recombines TRBV9 with TRBJ2-3; 7 nucleotides align to TRBD2. This CDR3 contains 14 residues. Losses at the gene ends were 3 bases for V and 3 bases for J; bases not matched to a gene: 4. From germline, CDR1 is SGDLS and CDR2 YYNGEE. CDR3 sequence (DNA): TGTGCCAGCAGCGCCTCACTAGCGACAGATACGCAGTATTTT. Translated: CASSASLATDTQYF.

The rearrangement joins TRBV5-1 to TRBJ2-6; TRBD1 aligns across 11 bases. In germline, CDR1 is SGHRS, CDR2 YFSETQ. The CDR3 has 15 residues. V dropped 7 bases and J dropped 2; count of bases not matched to a gene: 2. In DNA form, the CDR3 reads TGCGCCAGCGGGACAGGGGGTACTGGGGCCAACGTCCTGACTTTC. The encoded protein is CASGTGGTGANVLTF.

This rearrangement joins TRBV19 to TRBJ1-5, with 11 bases fitting TRBD1. CDR1 and CDR2 from the germline V gene are LNHDA and SQIVND (reference sequence). Trimming at V came to 6 bases and at J to 4 bases, leaving 5 bases not matched to a gene. This CDR3 has 15 residues. The CDR3 region is CASRPRDRGNQPQHF. CDR3 DNA: TGTGCCAGTAGACCAAGGGACAGGGGGAATCAGCCCCAGCATTTT.

The rearrangement links TRBV28 to TRBJ2-5; D is undetermined. The CDR3 runs to 12 residues. Germline CDR1 MDHEN, CDR2 SYDVKM. V was cut by 6 bases and J by 6 bases, with 11 bases left in between. CDR3 sequence: CASSQARKTQYF. CDR3 DNA sequence: TGTGCCAGCAGCCAGGCCAGAAAGACCCAGTACTTC.

This chain joins TRBV4-2 and TRBJ2-1, with D tentatively TRBD1 (6 bases). This CDR3 is 17 amino acids long. V dropped 4 bases and J dropped 0 bases, with 16 bases sitting between them. The V gene's germline CDR1 is LGHNA and CDR2 YNFKEQ. The CDR3 is CASSLTYMDSSYNEQFF. The CDR3 DNA follows: TGTGCCAGCAGCCTCACCTACATGGACAGCTCCTACAATGAGCAGTTCTTC.

The chain is built from TRBV7-9 and TRBJ2-1; TRBD2 matches at 13 bases. CDR3 length: 16 residues. J was trimmed by 8 bases and V by 2 bases; bases with no gene match: 6. Germline CDR1 is SEHNR and CDR2 is FQNEAQ (reference sequence). CDR3 DNA sequence: TGTGCCAGCAGCTTAAGACTAGCGGGAGGCGGCGATGAGCAGTTCTTC. Encoded protein: CASSLRLAGGGDEQFF. The full variable domain, in which reference TRBV7-9 and TRBJ2-1 provide the parts outside the CDR3, is DTGVSQNPRHKITKRGQNVTFRCDPISEHNRLYWYRQTLGQGPEFLTYFQNEAQLEKSRLLSDRFSAERPKGSFSTLEIQRTEQGDSAMYLCASSLRLAGGGDEQFFGPGTRLTVL.

The V call is TRBV3-1 (or the pseudogene TRBV3-2), the J call TRBJ2-1, with D possibly matching TRBD2 (5 bases). CDR1 and CDR2 (germline): LGHDT, YNNKEL (reference sequence). The length of the CDR3 is 17 residues. The germline V and J ends were trimmed by 2 bases and 3 bases, with 17 bases remaining between them. The CDR3 here is CASSQNPSLSGYNEQFF. CDR3 nucleotide sequence: TGTGCCAGCAGCCAAAACCCCAGCTTGAGCGGCTACAATGAGCAGTTCTTC.

This clone was counted a few times. The chain has TRBV27 and TRBJ2-2; 11 nucleotides align to TRBD1. Germline CDR1 and CDR2: MNHEY and SMNVEV (reference sequence). V gave up 4 bases and J gave up 7 bases; unmatched junction bases: 8. The CDR3 runs to 16 residues. The CDR3 DNA follows: TGTGCCAGCAGTTCCCCCGGGACAGGGGGGATCGGGGAGCTGTTTTTT. Translated: CASSSPGTGGIGELFF.

With respect to this clone: The same CDR3 also results from other DNA sequences found in this sample. The chain uses TRBV6-5 and TRBJ1-2, with D tentatively TRBD1 (5 bases). The V gene's germline CDR1 is MNHEY and CDR2 SVGAGI. The CDR3 consists of 14 residues. The V gene lost 0 bases and the J gene lost 4 bases, with 9 bases spanning the gap. Written as DNA, the CDR3 is TGTGCCAGCAGTTACTCGGGGGGTGGCTATGGCTACACCTTC. It specifies CASSYSGGGYGYTF.

The rearrangement uses TRBV7-2 and TRBJ2-2, with a tentative D call TRBD2 (6 bases). CDR1 is SGHTA and CDR2 is FQGNSA in the germline V gene. V lost 4 bases and J lost 1, with 13 bases in between. This CDR3 has 16 residues. The CDR3 nucleotides read TGTGCCAGCAGCTGGCTGGGGGGTGTGAACACCGGGGAGCTGTTTTTT. It specifies CASSWLGGVNTGELFF.

This clone was detected once. V and J are TRBV5-4 and TRBJ1-2; 7 bases align to TRBD1. The length of the CDR3 is 13 residues. CDR1 and CDR2 (germline): SGHNT, YYREEE (reference sequence). V lost 0 bases to trimming and J lost 6 bases; unmatched junction nucleotides: 2. This CDR3 reads CASSLDRGNGYTF. The CDR3 nucleotides read TGTGCCAGCAGCTTGGACAGGGGAAATGGCTACACCTTC.

The DNA of the CDR3 is TGTGCCAGCAGTTTACCCCGGGAGGGGGCTGCGAAGACCCAGTACTTC. Translation: CASSLPREGAAKTQYF. This chain links TRBV28 with TRBJ2-5; possible D gene TRBD2, 8 bases. Germline CDR1 and CDR2: MDHEN and SYDVKM. Trimming removed 2 bases from V and 6 bases from J, with 19 bases in between. The CDR3 runs 16 residues.

The rearrangement links TRBV18 to TRBJ1-1; D possibly corresponds to TRBD1 (5 bases). V dropped 2 bases and J dropped 5 bases, with 12 bases sitting between them. The CDR3 has 14 residues. CDR1 and CDR2 from the germline V gene are KGHSH and LQKENI. The CDR3 protein is CASSPMGLGTEAFF. CDR3 sequence (DNA): TGTGCCAGCTCACCAATGGGGCTCGGGACTGAAGCTTTCTTT.

DNA for the CDR3: TGTGCCAGCAGCTTACAGGGGGCAACTAGCGGGAGTAGGAATGAGCAGTTCTTC. Residues: CASSLQGATSGSRNEQFF. The chain links TRBV7-6 to TRBJ2-1; 11 positions match TRBD2. There are 18 residues in the CDR3. Germline V gene data show CDR1 as SGHVS and CDR2 as FNYEAQ. The trim removed 2 bases at V and 7 bases at J, leaving 13 bases unmatched.

V is TRBV30 and J is TRBJ2-3; 11 bases agree with TRBD2. The CDR3 runs to 19 residues. With 4 bases clipped from V and 0 bases from J, the junction kept 15 bases outside the gene matches. Per germline, CDR1 GTSNPN and CDR2 SVGIG (reference sequence). The chain's CDR3 is CAWILPGTSGPTSTDTQYF. In nucleotides, the CDR3 is TGTGCCTGGATACTCCCGGGGACTAGCGGCCCGACTAGCACAGATACGCAGTATTTT.

This rearrangement joins TRBV5-1 to TRBJ2-3; possibly TRBD2 for D (6 bases). Between the trimmed V and J ends, which lost 2 bases and 5 bases, there was a span of 18 bases. The germline CDR1 and CDR2 sequences are SGHRS and YFSETQ. The CDR3 runs to 16 residues. The CDR3 spells CASSLGTSMTLDTQYF. The CDR3, as DNA: TGCGCCAGCAGCTTAGGAACTAGCATGACTCTAGATACGCAGTATTTT. Based on the CDR3 plus reference TRBV5-1 and TRBJ2-3, the full variable domain is KAGVTQTPRYLIKTRGQQVTLSCSPISGHRSVSWYQQTPGQGLQFLFEYFSETQRNKGNFPGRFSGRQFSNSRSEMNVSTLELGDSALYLCASSLGTSMTLDTQYFGPGTRLTVL.

This chain joins TRBV18 and TRBJ1-4; TRBD1 matches 10 bases. V lost 8 bases to trimming and J lost 4 bases; unmatched junction nucleotides: 1. CDR1 is KGHSH and CDR2 is LQKENI in the germline V gene. This CDR3 is 13 amino acids long. CDR3 region: CASGQGGNEKLFF. The CDR3 bases are TGTGCCAGCGGACAGGGGGGTAATGAAAAACTGTTTTTT.

The chain has TRBV5-4 and TRBJ1-6; D remains ambiguous. The V gene's germline CDR1 is SGHNT and CDR2 YYREEE (reference sequence). The CDR3 has 13 residues. Trimming left V 4 bases short and J 7 bases short, with 9 bases between. DNA for the CDR3: TGTGCCAGCAGCGAAGAGAGGAATTCACCCCTCCACTTT. Residues: CASSEERNSPLHF.

The chain joins TRBV6-1 to TRBJ1-2; TRBD1 matches 9 bases. V dropped 2 bases and J dropped 6; count of bases not matched to a gene: 10. CDR1 MNHNS and CDR2 SASEGT come from the germline V gene. This CDR3 has 16 residues. For the CDR3, the DNA is TGTGCCAGCAGTGAAAGGTGGAGTGGGGACAGGGATGGCTACACCTTC. Protein sequence: CASSERWSGDRDGYTF.

The chain links TRBV29-1 to TRBJ2-5; D is unclear. The CDR3 is 13 amino acids. The germline V gene has CDR1 SQVTM and CDR2 ANQGSEA. Trimming took 8 bases from V and 4 from J, leaving 17 bases between them. The CDR3 sequence: CSTYSRSSETQYF. The CDR3 nucleotides read TGCAGCACATACAGCAGGTCGTCAGAGACCCAGTACTTC.

V usage is TRBV7-2 and J usage is TRBJ2-1; weak D call: TRBD2 (6 bases). V was trimmed by 5 bases and J by 5 bases, leaving 13 bases between them. Germline CDR1 and CDR2: SGHTA and FQGNSA. The CDR3 runs 14 residues. CDR3 sequence: CASSQEIADNEQFF. CDR3 DNA sequence: TGTGCCAGCAGCCAGGAAATAGCGGACAATGAGCAGTTCTTC.

The V gene is TRBV5-5, the J gene TRBJ1-1; no definite D call. From germline, CDR1 is SGHKS and CDR2 YYEKEE (reference sequence). Deletions cut 3 bases from V and 5 bases from J, with 5 bases between. The CDR3 is 11 residues long. CDR3: CASSSNTEAFF. CDR3 bases: TGTGCCAGCAGCTCAAATACTGAAGCTTTCTTT.

The CDR3 nucleotides read TGTGCCAGCCTGCTTGTCCTTGTCACGGGGGTCGCCTATAATTCACCCCTCCACTTT. Its translation: CASLLVLVTGVAYNSPLHF. The chain recombines TRBV2 with TRBJ1-6, with D possibly TRBD1 on 5 matching bases. The V end lost 8 bases, the J end lost 2 bases, and 25 bases lay between the germline ends. This CDR3 is 19 amino acids long. Germline V lookup: CDR1 SNHLY, CDR2 FYNNEI.

This chain joins TRBV7-9 and TRBJ1-1; a weak D match, TRBD1 (6 bases). The V end was cut by 7 bases, the J end by 2 bases, with 11 bases between. The germline V gene has CDR1 SEHNR and CDR2 FQNEAQ (reference sequence). The CDR3 runs to 13 residues. As DNA, the CDR3 is TGTGCCAGCACCACCGGGACAAACACTGAAGCTTTCTTT. It translates to CASTTGTNTEAFF.

This clone was recorded only once. Here the CDR3 DNA reads TGTGCCAGCGGGACTAGTAAGTTCTTC. Translated, it gives CASGTSKFF. J is TRBJ2-1 and V is TRBV27, with 8 bases lining up with TRBD2. CDR1 and CDR2 (germline): MNHEY, SMNVEV (reference sequence). The CDR3 loop spans 9 amino acids. The J segment lost 14 bases and the V segment lost 8 bases, leaving 2 bases of the junction unmatched.

V is TRBV27 and J is TRBJ2-3, with TRBD2 matching 7 bases. CDR1 is MNHEY, CDR2 SMNVEV, per germline (reference sequence). Trimming cost V 8 bases and J 5 bases; bases outside gene matches: 7. The CDR3 spans 13 residues. This chain's CDR3 is CASLGGPGDTQYF. The CDR3 DNA is TGTGCCAGCTTGGGAGGGCCAGGAGATACGCAGTATTTT.

The rearrangement joins TRBV7-2 to TRBJ2-7; D possibly corresponds to TRBD1 (6 bases). Germline CDR1 is SGHTA and CDR2 is FQGNSA. This CDR3 has 14 residues. Trimming shortened V by 2 bases and J by 2 bases, and 10 bases separated the two germline ends. Written as DNA, the CDR3 is TGTGCCAGCAGCTTATGGACAGACCCCTACGAGCAGTACTTC. The encoded protein is CASSLWTDPYEQYF. Filled out from reference TRBV7-2 and TRBJ2-7, the complete variable domain reads GAGVSQSPSNKVTEKGKDVELRCDPISGHTALYWYRQSLGQGLEFLIYFQGNSAPDKSGLPSDRFSAERTGGSVSTLTIQRTQQEDSAVYLCASSLWTDPYEQYFGPGTRLTVT.